Below, 32 T cell receptor beta chains from the same sample are listed, as sequenced in a study of blood T cell repertoires in COVID-19. The table came from immunoSEQ multiplex PCR; TCRdb's copy has only in-frame clones and leaves some out. The sample carries 180,000 or so clones, approximately 83% recorded once. Sample: peripheral blood. The receptors here all came from a human donor with active or convalescent COVID-19. The donor label of this sample is uncertain.

This clone has just one count. The chain links TRBV7-2 to TRBJ2-7, with 8 bases lining up with TRBD2. The CDR3 runs to 15 residues. V was clipped by 1 base and J by 7 bases; unmatched bases: 9. Germline loops: CDR1 SGHTA, CDR2 FQGNSA. The CDR3 reads CASSLDAGGPMEQYF. DNA for the CDR3: TGTGCCAGCAGCTTAGATGCGGGGGGCCCCATGGAGCAGTACTTC.

This chain connects TRBV7-9 to TRBJ1-2; a weak D match, TRBD1 (5 bases). CDR1 SEHNR and CDR2 FQNEAQ come from the germline V gene (reference sequence). This CDR3 spans 16 amino acids. V lost 2 bases and J lost 1, with 14 bases in between. CDR3 sequence: CASSLQGALFNYGYTF. CDR3 nucleotides: TGTGCCAGCAGCTTACAGGGCGCCTTGTTTAACTATGGCTACACCTTC.

V is TRBV10-1 and J is TRBJ2-2, with D possibly TRBD2 on 6 matching bases. The germline gives CDR1 WNHNN, CDR2 SYGVQD (reference sequence). V was pared by 7 bases and J by 2 bases, with 8 bases between. The CDR3 loop spans 13 amino acids. CDR3 amino acids: CASTRDNTGELFF. CDR3 in DNA: TGCGCCAGCACGCGGGACAACACCGGGGAGCTGTTTTTT.

For the CDR3, the DNA is TGTGCCAGCAGCTTTGGGGGACTAGCGGGAGTTGATACGCAGTATTTT. Its protein product is CASSFGGLAGVDTQYF. The chain couples TRBV13 to TRBJ2-3; TRBD2 matches 14 bases. The V gene's germline CDR1 is PRHDT and CDR2 FYEKMQ (reference sequence). Unmatched junction bases numbered 5, after V lost 3 bases and J lost 6 bases. This CDR3 has 16 amino acids. The variable domain in full, completed from reference TRBV13 and TRBJ2-3, reads AAGVIQSPRHLIKEKRETATLKCYPIPRHDTVYWYQQGPGQDPQFLISFYEKMQSDKGSIPDRFSAQQFSDYHSELNMSSLELGDSALYFCASSFGGLAGVDTQYFGPGTRLTVL.

The chain carries TRBV6-1 and TRBJ2-3; 10 nucleotides align to TRBD2. J lost 8 bases, V lost 0 bases, and 17 bases had no gene match. Per the germline V gene, CDR1 is MNHNS and CDR2 is SASEGT. The CDR3 totals 19 residues. CDR3 protein: CASSEAGGLAGVLRGTQYF. As DNA, the CDR3 is TGTGCCAGCAGTGAAGCTGGGGGGCTAGCGGGGGTCCTGAGAGGTACGCAGTATTTT.

This clone was recorded only once. The rearrangement joins TRBV5-1 to TRBJ2-1, with 13 bases lining up with TRBD2. Germline-derived CDR1 and CDR2 are SGHRS and YFSETQ. Trimming took 1 base from V and 2 from J; bases not matched to a gene: 12. CDR3 length equals 20 residues. CDR3 in amino acids: CASSLRVRTSGRGTYNEQFF. CDR3 sequence (DNA): TGCGCCAGCAGCTTGAGAGTAAGGACTAGCGGGAGAGGTACCTACAATGAGCAGTTCTTC.

The chain carries TRBV7-6 and TRBJ1-1; possibly TRBD1 for D (5 bases). Trimming took off 4 bases at V and 1 base at J, with 16 bases between the two ends. Looked up from germline, CDR1 is SGHVS and CDR2 is FNYEAQ. The CDR3 loop spans 16 amino acids. The DNA for the CDR3 is TGTGCCAGCAGCTCGCTCTCCCCCGGGGGGAACACTGAAGCTTTCTTT. This sequence encodes CASSSLSPGGNTEAFF.

J is TRBJ1-2 and V is TRBV18; 7 positions agree with TRBD1. Trimming cost V 3 bases and J 5 bases; bases outside gene matches: 3. The CDR3 sequence is 13 residues long. Germline assignment: CDR1 KGHSH and CDR2 LQKENI. CDR3 sequence: CASSPPGGYGYTF. Written as DNA, the CDR3 is TGTGCCAGCTCACCTCCAGGGGGATATGGCTACACCTTC.

V is TRBV4-1 and J is TRBJ2-1; tentatively, D is TRBD2 (5 bases). The V gene lost 0 bases and the J gene lost 6 bases, with 15 bases spanning the gap. CDR3 length: 16 residues. Germline V lookup: CDR1 MGHRA, CDR2 YSYEKL. The CDR3 region is CASSQDVSGGSNEQFF. CDR3 DNA sequence: TGCGCCAGCAGCCAAGATGTCAGCGGAGGTTCCAATGAGCAGTTCTTC.

The sample holds one count of this clone. A read error may account for a junction end that differs from germline. V is TRBV5-1 and J is TRBJ2-3; D might be TRBD1 (5 bases). Looked up from germline, CDR1 is SGHRS and CDR2 is YFSETQ. CDR3 length: 13 residues. In DNA, the CDR3 is TGCGCCAGCACCTTGGGGCCGGAGGATACGCAGTATTTT. Its translation: CASTLGPEDTQYF.

This chain joins TRBV28 and TRBJ1-1; D possibly corresponds to TRBD1 (5 bases). Per germline, CDR1 MDHEN and CDR2 SYDVKM. V was clipped by 8 bases and J by 4 bases, with 14 bases between them. This CDR3 has 13 amino acids. The CDR3 sequence: CASRRQGPTEAFF. The CDR3 DNA reads TGTGCCAGCCGAAGGCAGGGCCCCACTGAAGCTTTCTTT.

The rearrangement joins TRBV5-1 to TRBJ1-5; D might be TRBD1 (6 bases). The CDR3 is 15 residues long. The V and J ends lost 2 bases and 5 bases respectively, with 14 bases between them. CDR1 and CDR2 (germline): SGHRS, YFSETQ. CDR3 sequence reads: CASSLLGHRDQPQHF. The CDR3 DNA reads TGCGCCAGCAGCTTATTGGGACATAGGGATCAGCCCCAGCATTTT.

The chain carries TRBV6-5 and TRBJ1-2; D may be TRBD1 (5 bases). V dropped 4 bases and J dropped 5 bases, with 14 bases sitting between them. The germline gives CDR1 MNHEY, CDR2 SVGAGI. CDR3 length: 14 amino acids. The CDR3 bases are TGTGCCAGCAGTTCATGGGGCAGCTTTTATGGCTACACCTTC. It yields the protein CASSSWGSFYGYTF.

The V and J genes are TRBV5-4 and TRBJ1-4, with 9 bases lining up with TRBD1. The CDR3 is made up of 15 amino acids. Germline CDR1 reads SGHNT; CDR2 reads YYREEE (reference sequence). Losses at the gene ends were 4 bases for V and 8 bases for J; bases not matched to a gene: 9. The DNA for the CDR3 is TGTGCCAGCAGCCACGGACAGGGGCAGCGGGAAAAACTGTTTTTT. This translates into CASSHGQGQREKLFF.

There are many counts of this clone. The V gene is TRBV7-2, the J gene TRBJ2-1, with 9 bases aligning to TRBD2. This CDR3 contains 16 residues. Germline loops: CDR1 SGHTA, CDR2 FQGNSA. Trimming removed 3 bases from V and 9 bases from J; junction bases left unmatched: 12. The CDR3 nucleotides read TGTGCCAGCAGCTTCCATAGCGGGGGAATAGGAAGTGAGCAGTTCTTC. Residues: CASSFHSGGIGSEQFF.

The chain joins TRBV14 to TRBJ2-7; the match to TRBD2 covers 7 bases. The V segment lost 1 base and the J segment 12 bases; nucleotides outside the gene matches: 6. The CDR3 covers 12 residues. Looked up from germline, CDR1 is SGHDN and CDR2 is FVKESK. The CDR3, as DNA: TGTGCCAGCAGCCAAGGGGGACTACGTACGTACTTC. Residues: CASSQGGLRTYF.

This clone was counted once. V gene TRBV3-1 (or the pseudogene TRBV3-2) combines with J gene TRBJ1-2, with D unresolved. The CDR3 runs 12 residues. The germline V and J ends were trimmed by 4 bases and 2 bases, with 5 bases remaining between them. Looked up from germline, CDR1 is LGHDT and CDR2 is YNNKEL (reference sequence). Here the CDR3 reads CASSRQNYGYTF. CDR3 sequence (DNA): TGTGCCAGCAGCCGACAAAACTATGGCTACACCTTC.

V gene TRBV12-3 or TRBV12-4 combines with J gene TRBJ1-5; D not certain. This CDR3 spans 13 amino acids. Trimming stripped 6 bases from V and 7 bases from J, with 13 bases between. The CDR3 sequence: CASRPHEGQPQHF. DNA of the CDR3: TGTGCCAGCAGACCCCATGAGGGCCAGCCCCAGCATTTT.

The chain carries TRBV5-1 and TRBJ2-5; D unclear. From germline, CDR1 is SGHRS and CDR2 YFSETQ. The CDR3 has 14 amino acids. Deletions cut 0 bases from V and 2 bases from J, with 8 bases between. For the CDR3, the DNA is TGCGCCAGCAGCTTGGTGGCAGAACAAGAGACCCAGTACTTC. It yields the protein CASSLVAEQETQYF.

The rearrangement joins TRBV12-3 or TRBV12-4 to TRBJ1-2; a weak D match, TRBD1 (5 bases). V was trimmed by 2 bases and J by 7 bases, leaving 8 bases between them. The CDR3 consists of 12 residues. The CDR3 sequence: CASSLQGSGYTF. CDR3 bases: TGTGCCAGCAGTTTACAGGGATCTGGCTACACCTTC.

This chain uses TRBV9 with TRBJ2-2; 10 nucleotides line up with TRBD1. This CDR3 is 16 amino acids long. The ends lost 3 bases at V and 3 bases at J; junction bases unmatched: 5. Germline V gene sequence: CDR1 SGDLS, CDR2 YYNGEE. The DNA for the CDR3 is TGTGCCAGCAGCGGCCGGGACAGGGGTGACACCGGGGAGCTGTTTTTT. Translation: CASSGRDRGDTGELFF.

The J gene is TRBJ1-2, the V gene TRBV28; tentative D call: TRBD1 (5 bases). This CDR3 spans 16 amino acids. The germline CDR1 and CDR2 sequences are MDHEN and SYDVKM. The germline V and J ends were trimmed by 3 bases and 5 bases, with 19 bases remaining between them. The CDR3 protein is CASSLDPQGHPYGYTF. Here the CDR3 DNA reads TGTGCCAGCAGTTTGGACCCCCAGGGTCACCCTTATGGCTACACCTTC.

The gene calls are TRBV14 and TRBJ2-7; 8 nucleotides match TRBD1. Trimming removed 6 bases from V and 1 base from J; junction bases left unmatched: 5. This CDR3 has 14 amino acids. Germline V gives CDR1 SGHDN, CDR2 FVKESK. DNA for the CDR3: TGTGCCAGCAGAGACGGACAGGGTTCCTACGAGCAGTACTTC. This translates into CASRDGQGSYEQYF.

V usage is TRBV24-1 and J usage is TRBJ2-5; 10 bases map to TRBD2. V shed 5 bases, J shed 7 bases, and the junction held 6 bases outside the gene matches. The CDR3 is 14 residues long. Germline V lookup: CDR1 KGHDR, CDR2 SFDVKD. This chain's CDR3 is CATSASGGVRTQYF. CDR3 DNA: TGTGCCACCAGTGCTAGCGGGGGTGTTCGGACCCAGTACTTC.

The J gene is TRBJ2-6, the V gene TRBV3-1 (or the pseudogene TRBV3-2), with 11 bases identical to TRBD2. Germline V gene sequence: CDR1 LGHDT, CDR2 YNNKEL (reference sequence). J gave up 0 bases and V 3 bases, and 4 bases lay outside the gene matches. The CDR3 runs 18 residues. The CDR3 loop reads CASSQKGLAGSGANVLTF. CDR3 sequence (DNA): TGTGCCAGCAGCCAGAAAGGACTAGCGGGCTCTGGGGCCAACGTCCTGACTTTC.

The rearrangement links TRBV3-1 (or the pseudogene TRBV3-2) to TRBJ2-1; 8 bases are a match to TRBD2. CDR1 and CDR2 from the germline V gene are LGHDT and YNNKEL (reference sequence). This CDR3 has 15 amino acids. J was trimmed by 8 bases and V by 2 bases; bases with no gene match: 8. CDR3 bases: TGTGCCAGCAGCCAAAGCAGCGGGAGTCTTCATGAGCAGTTCTTC. Its protein is CASSQSSGSLHEQFF.

The chain recombines TRBV5-4 with TRBJ1-2, with 9 bases identical to TRBD1. The germline V gene has CDR1 SGHNT and CDR2 YYREEE (reference sequence). V was pared by 4 bases and J by 6 bases, with 7 bases of the junction left unmatched. The CDR3 covers 14 residues. The DNA of the CDR3 is TGTGCCAGCAGCCCTGAGGGGACAGGGAATGGCTACACCTTC. Its translation: CASSPEGTGNGYTF.

This chain uses TRBV6-1 with TRBJ2-5; TRBD2 aligns across 12 bases. CDR3 size: 16 residues. From germline, CDR1 is MNHNS and CDR2 SASEGT. The J segment lost 4 bases and the V segment lost 3 bases, leaving 6 bases of the junction unmatched. The CDR3 protein is CASSESSGRGRETQYF. The CDR3 DNA reads as TGTGCCAGCAGTGAGTCTAGCGGGAGGGGTCGAGAGACCCAGTACTTC.

The J gene is TRBJ2-7, the V gene TRBV5-6; D not certain. The germline V gene encodes CDR1 SGHDT and CDR2 YYEEEE. This CDR3 region has 12 residues. V was shortened by 6 bases and J by 1 base, with 8 bases between the two germline ends. The CDR3 nucleotides read TGTGCCAGCATGGCGGATTCCTACGAGCAGTACTTC. This gives the protein CASMADSYEQYF.

The V and J genes are TRBV7-9 and TRBJ1-3; no definite D call. The CDR3 is made up of 15 amino acids. Deletions cut 2 bases from V and 3 bases from J, with 11 bases between. Germline V gene lookup returns CDR1 SEHNR and CDR2 FQNEAQ (reference sequence). The CDR3 DNA sequence: TGTGCCAGCAGCTTACCTCGCGGCGGTGGAAACACCATATATTTT. This translates into CASSLPRGGGNTIYF.

The V and J genes are TRBV18 and TRBJ2-1; D not resolved. Trimming pared 1 base from V and 0 bases from J, leaving 10 bases between. Germline V gene lookup returns CDR1 KGHSH and CDR2 LQKENI. The CDR3 is 16 amino acids. CDR3 bases: TGTGCCAGCTCACCACGGTCGGTGAGCTCCTACAATGAGCAGTTCTTC. The encoded protein is CASSPRSVSSYNEQFF.

V gene TRBV7-2 combines with J gene TRBJ2-3; 8 bases match TRBD2. This CDR3 is 15 amino acids long. The ends lost 1 base at V and 5 bases at J; junction bases unmatched: 5. Germline V gene lookup returns CDR1 SGHTA and CDR2 FQGNSA. The CDR3, as DNA: TGTGCCAGCAGCTTAGATCGGGGGGGGCAAGATACGCAGTATTTT. Encoded protein: CASSLDRGGQDTQYF.